This T cell receptor beta chain was sequenced for a study of blood T cell repertoires in COVID-19. Study context: The study drew acute and convalescent COVID-19 samples from the United States, Italy and Spain. The cDNA or gDNA used as material had been derived from T cells, B-cell-depleted T cells, or PBMCs.

Those enrolled, adults aged 18 to 89 years, came from some 25 US areas. CDR1 and CDR2 (germline): SGHTA, FQGTGA. This CDR3 has 15 residues. Germline trimming cut 5 bases from V and 5 bases from J; bases unmatched to any gene: 4. This clone was counted once. Original processing methods: Estimation of nucleated cell counts was performed using reference gene primer amplification. Some clones are missing from TCRdb's copy, which holds only in-frame ones; the method was immunoSEQ multiplex PCR. The DNA was the basis for D and trimming; V, J and clone size are from that table. The data contain some 240,000 clones, approximately 83% of them singletons.

The TCR was taken from a woman in her forties with acute COVID-19. The sample comprised PBMCs or T cells enriched from blood (not recorded which). The rearrangement links TRBV7-3 to TRBJ2-3; 13 bases are shared with TRBD2. In DNA form, the CDR3 reads TGTGCCAGCAGCCGGGGACTAGCGGGAAGAGATACGCAGTATTTT. As protein: CASSRGLAGRDTQYF.